This T cell receptor beta chain was found in a study of T-cell memory formation after mild COVID-19. This clonotype was counted many times. Its antigen is currently unknown. Study results and limitations: Clones contracting across day 15 to 85 had a balanced CD4/CD8 profile; later expanding clones leaned CD4+. CD4+ contracting clones were found mainly in CM and EM, and CD8+ ones in EMRA.

In germline, CDR1 is SGHTA, CDR2 FQGNSA. CDR3 size: 14 residues. The V segment lost 2 bases and the J segment 8 bases; nucleotides outside the gene matches: 5. MiXCR was run by TCRdb on the 5' RACE reads, yielding one entry per CDR3 protein. The table records roughly 280,000 distinct CDR3 sequences, less than 9.5% of them present only once. This chain connects TRBV7-2 to TRBJ2-1; 8 nucleotides align to TRBD1. The sequenced sample was PBMCs or a T cell subset sorted from them (not recorded which). The TCR originated in a man younger than 35 who had mild COVID-19 (a few samples of this study predate the infection). Cell type and time point are not known. The CDR3 is CASSLRDRGDEQFF. CDR3 in DNA: TGTGCCAGCAGCTTACGAGACAGGGGCGATGAGCAGTTCTTC.